This entry is about one T cell receptor beta chain. The data stem from a study of blood T cell repertoires in COVID-19. V shed 3 bases and J 0 bases; nucleotides not matched to a gene: 12. This CDR3 is 17 amino acids long. Germline V gene sequence: CDR1 DFQATT, CDR2 SNEGSKA (reference sequence). Original processing methods: Scientists estimated how many nucleated cells there were by amplifying reference gene primers. The assay was immunoSEQ multiplex PCR, and TCRdb's table has in-frame clones only and misses some. The V and J calls and clone size are taken from that table; D and trimming were inferred from the DNA. Of 150,000 to 200,000 clones in the sample, around four fifths are singletons; the top ten hold about 4.8%.

The receptor comes from a woman aged 30 to 39 with acute or convalescent COVID-19. This chain links TRBV20-1 with TRBJ2-5; 8 positions agree with TRBD1. The sample consisted of peripheral blood. CDR3 coding DNA: TGCAGTGCTAGTCATAACCTTGGACAGGGATACCAAGAGACCCAGTACTTC. Amino acids: CSASHNLGQGYQETQYF.